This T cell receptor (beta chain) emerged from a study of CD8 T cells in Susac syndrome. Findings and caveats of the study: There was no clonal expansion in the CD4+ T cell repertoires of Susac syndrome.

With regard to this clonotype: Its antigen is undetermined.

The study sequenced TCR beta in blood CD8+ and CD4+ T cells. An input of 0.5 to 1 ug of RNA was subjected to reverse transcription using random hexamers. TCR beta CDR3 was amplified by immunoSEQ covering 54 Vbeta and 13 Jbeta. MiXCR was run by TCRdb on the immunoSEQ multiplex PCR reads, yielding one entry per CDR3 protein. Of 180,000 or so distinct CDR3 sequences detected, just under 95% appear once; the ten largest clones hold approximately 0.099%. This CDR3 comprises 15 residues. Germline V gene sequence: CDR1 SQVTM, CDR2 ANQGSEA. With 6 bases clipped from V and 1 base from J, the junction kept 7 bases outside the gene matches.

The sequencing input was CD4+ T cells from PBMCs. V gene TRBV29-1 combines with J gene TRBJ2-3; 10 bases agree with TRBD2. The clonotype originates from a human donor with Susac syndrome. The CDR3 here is CSVHTGTSGTDTQYF. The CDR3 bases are TGCAGCGTGCATACCGGGACTAGCGGCACAGATACGCAGTATTTT.